This is a list of T cell receptor beta chains from one sample in a study of beta chain features in type 1 diabetes. Assay: immunoSEQ multiplex PCR; the TCRdb copy retains only in-frame clones and omits some. The sample shows some 640,000 clones, 11% to 15% of them seen only once. Source material: naive CD4+ T cells from blood. These receptors all stem from a man in his late teens or twenties with type 1 diabetes. The CDR3 runs from the conserved cysteine through the conserved F or W. The D gene is left open where the match is weak. Some rows mark clone size as missing; the rest say once, few, many or name a class of expanded clone.

v_gene	abundance	d_gene	j_gene	CDR3nt	CDR3aa
TRBV18	NA	TRBD1	TRBJ2-5	TGTGCCAGCTCCCGGACAGGGGGCTTCCAAGAGACCCAGTACTTC	CASSRTGGFQETQYF
TRBV20-1	few	NA	TRBJ2-1	TGCAGTGCTAATATATACAATGAGCAGTTCTTC	CSANIYNEQFF
TRBV6-1	NA	NA	TRBJ2-7	TGTGCCAGCGCCTCAAGTGGGGCCTACGAGCAGTACTTC	CASASSGAYEQYF
TRBV6-6	NA	NA	TRBJ2-3	TGTGCCAGCAGTTACGTGGTGGGCCTCACAGATACGCAGTATTTT	CASSYVVGLTDTQYF
TRBV6-5	few	NA	TRBJ1-6	TGTGCCAGCAGTCGGGTTCGTAATTCACCCCTCCACTTT	CASSRVRNSPLHF
TRBV4-1	NA	TRBD1	TRBJ2-7	TGCGCCAGCAGCCGAGAAGGGCCGGGACAGGCTACCTACGAGCAGTACTTC	CASSREGPGQATYEQYF
TRBV7-2	NA	NA	TRBJ2-7	TGTGCCAGCAGCTTATACAGGGAGAGTTACGAGCAGTACTTC	CASSLYRESYEQYF
TRBV9	few	TRBD1	TRBJ1-4	TGTGCCAGCAGCGTGGACAGGGGTGGCGAAAAACTGTTTTTT	CASSVDRGGEKLFF
TRBV5-1	NA	NA	TRBJ2-7	TGCGCCAGCAGCTTGGCCGGGACATTCGAGCAGTACTTC	CASSLAGTFEQYF
TRBV29-1	few	NA	TRBJ1-2	TGCAGCGTCTTGTGGGGGGGCGACGGCTACACCTTC	CSVLWGGDGYTF
TRBV28	NA	NA	TRBJ2-5	TGTGCCAGCAGTTTATCTGGGGTTGGCCAAGAGACCCAGTACTTC	CASSLSGVGQETQYF
TRBV9	NA	TRBD1	TRBJ2-1	TGTGCCAGCAGCGTAGCGGCAGGGGGATTCCTCACGGATGAGCAGTTCTTC	CASSVAAGGFLTDEQFF
TRBV6-5	NA	NA	TRBJ2-7	TGTGCCAGCAGTTACAACTACGAGCAGTACTTC	CASSYNYEQYF
TRBV5-1	NA	NA	TRBJ2-3	TGCGCCAGCAGCTTGGGTAGGGGCCTACAGGATACGCAGTATTTT	CASSLGRGLQDTQYF
TRBV28	few	NA	TRBJ1-1	TGTGCCAGCAGTCTGCCGAGGGAGACTTTCTTT	CASSLPRETFF
TRBV20-1	NA	NA	TRBJ1-6	TGCAGTGCTTCTACAGGGTCACCCCTCCACTTT	CSASTGSPLHF
TRBV27	NA	TRBD2	TRBJ2-7	TGTGCCAGCAGTTCTCCCCTAGCGGTCGAGCAGTACTTC	CASSSPLAVEQYF
TRBV2	few	NA	TRBJ2-2	TGTGCCAGCGGCGTAGGGAGGGGGGAGCTGTTTTTT	CASGVGRGELFF
TRBV18	few	NA	TRBJ2-7	TGTGCCAGCTCACCCGCCACCAGGGACGAGCAGTACTTC	CASSPATRDEQYF
TRBV6-5	few	TRBD2	TRBJ2-3	TGTGCCAGCAGTTGGACCGGGACTAGCGGAGATACGCAGTATTTT	CASSWTGTSGDTQYF
TRBV9	NA	NA	TRBJ1-2	TGTGCCAGCAGCGTACGTGGGGATTCTAACTATGGCTACACCTTC	CASSVRGDSNYGYTF
TRBV5-1	NA	NA	TRBJ1-2	TGCGCCAGCCGCTCGCCGGGCGCGAGGGATGGCTACACCTTC	CASRSPGARDGYTF
TRBV7-2	few	TRBD2	TRBJ2-3	TGTGCCAGCAGCTTAACCAGGGCGGGAGGTACGCAGTATTTT	CASSLTRAGGTQYF
TRBV29-1	few	NA	TRBJ1-4	TGCAGCGCCACGAATCACATCAGTGCAACTAATGAAAAACTGTTTTTT	CSATNHISATNEKLFF
TRBV4-3	NA	NA	TRBJ1-2	TGCGCCAGCAGCCAACAGAGGACCGTCGGGTACGGCTACACCTTC	CASSQQRTVGYGYTF
TRBV5-1	NA	NA	TRBJ2-2	TGCGCCACAACGCCTGTGTTAGAGGGGTCTGGGGAGCTGTTTTTT	CATTPVLEGSGELFF
TRBV14	few	NA	TRBJ2-7	TGTGCCAGCAGCCAAGATGGTTTTTGGTCCCCCTACGAGCAGTACTTC	CASSQDGFWSPYEQYF
TRBV7-6	NA	NA	TRBJ1-1	TGTGCCAGCAGCCAAGTGGACAGAGGCACTGAAGCTTTCTTT	CASSQVDRGTEAFF
TRBV6-5	few	NA	TRBJ2-5	TGTGCCAGCAGTTACTCAGGATGGGACCCCCAAGAGACCCAGTACTTC	CASSYSGWDPQETQYF
TRBV7-9	few	TRBD2	TRBJ2-7	TGTGCCAGCAGCTTAAGGACTAGCGGGAGTTCCTACGAGCAGTACTTC	CASSLRTSGSSYEQYF
TRBV11-2	NA	NA	TRBJ2-1	TGTGCCAGCAGCTCTAGCAACGGGCAGGAAAATGAGCAGTTCTTC	CASSSSNGQENEQFF
TRBV6-5	few	TRBD1	TRBJ2-7	TGTGCCAGCGGCCCCTGGGACAGCCACTACGAGCAGTACTTC	CASGPWDSHYEQYF
TRBV30	few	NA	TRBJ2-7	TGTGCCTGGAGTCCTCTTTCGGGAGCCTACGAGCAGTACTTC	CAWSPLSGAYEQYF
TRBV28	few	NA	TRBJ2-7	TGTGCCAGCAGTTTAGTCGGACGCGAGCAGTACTTC	CASSLVGREQYF
TRBV9	few	TRBD2	TRBJ2-3	TGTGCCAGCAGCGTAGCAGCGGGGGGGCCCACAGATACGCAGTATTTT	CASSVAAGGPTDTQYF
TRBV5-1	few	NA	TRBJ2-2	TGCGCCAGCAGCGGTGCCATAGACACCGGGGAGCTGTTTTTT	CASSGAIDTGELFF
TRBV30	few	NA	TRBJ1-4	TGTGCCTGGAGTCCCCCGGGAGCCGAAAAACTGTTTTTT	CAWSPPGAEKLFF
TRBV28	few	NA	TRBJ2-7	TGTGCCAGCAGTTTAATCTGGGGAGTAGGGTACGAGCAGTACTTC	CASSLIWGVGYEQYF
TRBV5-1	NA	NA	TRBJ2-2	TGCGCCAGCAGCTATGGTTCCACCGGGGAGCTGTTTTTT	CASSYGSTGELFF
TRBV7-2	NA	TRBD2	TRBJ2-4	TGTGCCAGCAGCTTAGTAGGGACTAGCGGAAACATTCAGTACTTC	CASSLVGTSGNIQYF
TRBV6-1	NA	NA	TRBJ2-7	TGTGCCAGCAGTGATCAGATCTCCTACGAGCAGTACTTC	CASSDQISYEQYF